This is a list of T cell receptor beta chains from one sample in a study of T cell repertoires in cytomegalovirus infection. The antigens of these receptors remain unknown. TCRdb itself ran the reads through MiXCR, one entry per CDR3 protein. The profile shows approximately 150,000 distinct CDR3 sequences, roughly 21% of them singletons. This material consisted of CD8+ T cells from cultured PBMCs, taken from culture after CMV antigen stimulation. The origin of the receptors is a human donor in good health (CMV status not recorded). Some clones in this sample may be carry-over from other donors' samples. Each CDR3 is given with its conserved first and last residue. D genes are given only for firm matches. Some rows have no size entry. The others give once, few or many, or a class for an expanded clone.

>TRBV12-5|TRBJ1-1|NA|13|TRBD1
CASGIDRGTEAFF
TGTGCTAGTGGTATTGACAGGGGCACTGAAGCTTTCTTT
>TRBV4-1|TRBJ2-3|few|18|NA
CASSQEQVGEGRADTQYF
TGCGCCAGCAGCCAAGAACAGGTGGGCGAGGGACGGGCAGATACGCAGTATTTT
>TRBV29-1|TRBJ1-1|NA|13|NA
CSVEDWTDTEAFF
TGCAGCGTTGAAGATTGGACAGACACTGAAGCTTTCTTT
>TRBV7-9|TRBJ2-1|few|16|NA
CASSPPGTTFYDEQFF
TGTGCCAGCAGCCCCCCCGGGACAACCTTCTATGATGAGCAGTTCTTC
>TRBV24-1|TRBJ2-2|few|19|TRBD2
CATSDFPRTSGGNTGELFF
TGTGCCACCAGTGATTTCCCGAGGACTAGCGGGGGGAACACCGGGGAGCTGTTTTTT
>TRBV7-8|TRBJ2-2|NA|15|TRBD1
CASSLEPTGAGELFF
TGTGCCAGCAGCTTGGAACCGACAGGGGCCGGGGAGCTGTTTTTT
>TRBV7-9|TRBJ1-1|NA|15|NA
CASTGDAEMNTEAFF
TGTGCCAGCACGGGGGATGCGGAAATGAACACTGAAGCTTTCTTT
>TRBV6-1|TRBJ2-4|NA|17|TRBD1
CASSSPGQGPTKNIQYF
TGTGCCAGCAGTTCTCCGGGACAGGGTCCCACCAAAAACATTCAGTACTTC
>TRBV12-3/TRBV12-4|TRBJ1-6|few|16|NA
CASSLPRKGTSGALHF
TGTGCCAGCAGTTTACCACGTAAAGGGACGTCCGGGGCCCTCCACTTT
>TRBV30|TRBJ1-1|NA|14|NA
CAWDRRGMNTEAFF
TGTGCCTGGGACAGGAGGGGAATGAACACTGAAGCTTTCTTT
>TRBV5-4|TRBJ1-1|few|15|NA
CASTDWGAPSTEAFF
TGTGCCAGCACGGACTGGGGCGCCCCGAGCACTGAAGCTTTCTTT
>TRBV6-6|TRBJ1-1|NA|16|NA
CASSYTEVGWDTEAFF
TGTGCCAGCAGTTACACGGAGGTGGGATGGGACACTGAAGCTTTCTTT
>TRBV11-1|TRBJ2-5|NA|17|NA
CASSLESKSGMWETQYF
TGTGCCAGCAGCTTAGAATCGAAATCGGGGATGTGGGAGACCCAGTACTTC
>TRBV20-1|TRBJ1-5|few|14|NA
CSARLRGSNQPQHF
TGCAGTGCTAGGTTGAGGGGGAGCAATCAGCCCCAGCATTTT
>TRBV6-2/TRBV6-3|TRBJ1-2|few|14|NA
CASSEVSSDYGYTF
TGTGCCAGCTCGGAGGTCAGCAGCGACTATGGCTACACCTTC
>TRBV6-1|TRBJ1-2|NA|13|TRBD1
CASSDTGGLGYTF
TGTGCCAGCAGTGACACAGGGGGACTTGGCTACACCTTC
>TRBV7-2|TRBJ2-7|NA|16|TRBD1
CASSLRDRVDLYEQYF
TGTGCCAGCAGCCTTCGGGACAGGGTGGATTTATACGAGCAGTACTTC
>TRBV20-1|TRBJ2-2|NA|15|NA
CSARPYRMGTGELFF
TGCAGTGCTCGGCCTTACAGAATGGGCACCGGGGAGCTGTTTTTT
>TRBV4-1|TRBJ1-1|few|12|NA
CASSQDLAQAFF
TGCGCCAGCAGCCAAGATCTGGCCCAAGCTTTCTTT
>TRBV4-1|TRBJ1-1|few|14|TRBD1
CASSPGGGGTEAFF
TGCGCCAGCAGCCCAGGGGGGGGCGGCACTGAAGCTTTCTTT
>TRBV7-3|TRBJ2-1|NA|12|NA
CASSLTGNEQFF
TGTGCCAGCAGCTTAACGGGCAATGAGCAGTTCTTC